The present T cell receptor (beta chain) was sequenced within a study of blood T cell repertoires in COVID-19. Study details: COVID-19 samples, acute and convalescent, were from the United States, Italy and Spain.

V lost 6 bases, J lost 4 bases, and 2 bases stayed unmatched. Germline V lookup: CDR1 ENHRY, CDR2 SYGVKD. CDR3 length equals 13 residues. Libraries were prepared by immunoSEQ multiplex PCR; TCRdb keeps only in-frame clonotypes and omits some of them. Among approximately 160,000 clones listed, around 84% were seen once. Membership in each cohort depended on participant-reported clinical history. Source material: PBMCs or T cells enriched from blood (not recorded which). The chain has TRBV10-3 and TRBJ1-5; TRBD1 matches 8 bases. The clonotype comes from a man aged 50 or older who had recovered from COVID-19. The CDR3, as DNA: TGTGCCATCAGGGACAGGGAGAATCAGCCCCAGCATTTT. Protein sequence: CAIRDRENQPQHF.